Listed below are T cell receptor beta chains from one sample, sequenced in a study of T cell repertoires in cytomegalovirus infection. MiXCR was run by TCRdb on the reads, yielding one entry per CDR3 protein. The repertoire holds almost 500,000 distinct CDR3 sequences, about 11% seen once, with roughly a tenth in the top ten. Sequencing was performed on PBMCs. The receptors derive from a human donor in good health (CMV status not recorded). Some clones in this sample may be carry-over from other donors' samples. CDR3s include the opening cysteine and the closing phenylalanine or tryptophan. Fields, in order: V gene, J gene, clone size, CDR3 protein. Clone size is given for some rows only: seen once, a few or many times, or a class if the clone is expanded.

>TRBV12-3/TRBV12-4|TRBJ2-7|few
CASSFTPRLAGFYEQYF
>TRBV19|TRBJ2-2|many
CASILTGGTGELFF
>TRBV19|TRBJ1-1|-
CASGELNTEAFF
>TRBV20-1|TRBJ1-5|-
CSASVAQFDSNQPQHF
>TRBV18|TRBJ2-7|-
CASRSYEQYF
>TRBV28|TRBJ1-1|few
CASSGTDQVNTEAFF
>TRBV19|TRBJ2-2|many
CASSTGENTGELFF
>TRBV12-3/TRBV12-4|TRBJ1-4|many
CASSSAGGNEKLFF
>TRBV20-1|TRBJ1-2|many
CSARILNYGYTF
>TRBV7-9|TRBJ2-7|many
CASSQGLIEQYF
>TRBV4-1|TRBJ2-5|many
CASSQDGSQETQYF
>TRBV7-6|TRBJ2-3|many
CASSLQGLNTDTQYF
>TRBV4-1|TRBJ2-5|-
CASSQDPGKETQYF
>TRBV20-1|TRBJ2-3|-
CSAREPSGKVTDTQYF
>TRBV7-3|TRBJ1-1|many
CASSLSRRGFRGDHLFF
>TRBV15|TRBJ2-2|many
CATSTRQGGTGELFF
>TRBV2|TRBJ2-1|many
CASRRRGAYNEQFF
>TRBV3-1|TRBJ2-2|few
CASSPPGLTGELFF
>TRBV4-2|TRBJ2-1|many
CASSQETSLNEQFF
>TRBV5-1|TRBJ2-1|-
CASITSGSRHEQFF
>TRBV24-1|TRBJ2-7|many
CATGGRTAVEAYEQYF
>TRBV19|TRBJ1-1|few
CASLSTGNTEAFF
>TRBV5-4|TRBJ2-5|many
CASSPPGQLYQETQYF
>TRBV7-8|TRBJ2-5|many
CASSLTRLGQETQYF
>TRBV30|TRBJ2-2|many
CAWRDPLTGELFF
>TRBV28|TRBJ1-6|many
CASTPLDGYNSPLHF
>TRBV3-1|TRBJ1-1|-
CASSQGSTAFEAFF
>TRBV10-3|TRBJ2-3|many
CAINPTSGSADTQYF
>TRBV11-2|TRBJ2-7|many
CASSQGTSGEYEQYF
>TRBV3-1|TRBJ1-2|many
CASSQGEGTSF
>TRBV6-2/TRBV6-3|TRBJ2-1|few
CASSYNRGLAPNEQFF
>TRBV9|TRBJ1-1|-
CASSREDPIEAFF
>TRBV5-5|TRBJ2-2|many
CASSEQGNTGELFF
>TRBV6-5|TRBJ2-7|few
CASSPLSAGIREGWGEQYF
>TRBV6-6|TRBJ1-4|-
CASSDVGQATNEKLFF
>TRBV20-1|TRBJ1-2|few
CSARDRDYGYTF
>TRBV29-1|TRBJ2-5|few
CSLGGGSQETQYF
>TRBV20-1|TRBJ2-1|-
CSATKGYRDEQFF
>TRBV6-6|TRBJ1-6|many
CASSSPGQGDSPLHF
>TRBV6-1|TRBJ2-1|many
CASSVSGRYNEQFF
>TRBV19|TRBJ2-1|many
CASSTGRSYNEQFF
>TRBV18|TRBJ2-5|-
CASSPLTQETQYF